This T cell receptor (beta chain) was sequenced for a study of T cells in localized non-small cell lung cancer. Clones were read by immunoSEQ multiplex PCR, and TCRdb kept only the in-frame ones, dropping some. Of over 70,000 clones in the sample, around 90% were seen once. Findings of the study overall: Only one tumor region was sequenced, so heterogeneity remains possible. Tumor showed lower T cell clonality than uninvolved adjacent lung, where it was highest. Density of T cells in blood, when higher, went with longer overall survival. In adjacent lung, a median roughly 57 of the top 100 tumor clones were found.

Germline CDR1 is MNHEY and CDR2 is SVGAGI. The V and J ends lost 9 bases and 6 bases respectively, with 10 bases between them. This CDR3 spans 11 amino acids. As to this clone: The target antigen is unknown.

The TCR originated in a woman aged 35-75 years with stage II squamous cell lung carcinoma. This material consisted of PBMCs, taken before any cancer treatment. The chain joins TRBV6-5 to TRBJ2-3, with D possibly being TRBD1 (6 bases). CDR3 residues: CASRRGDTQYF. The CDR3 coding sequence is TGTGCCAGTCGAAGGGGGGATACGCAGTATTTT.